These T cell receptor beta chains were read from a single sample in a study of blood T cells in healthy people across ages. From the 5' RACE reads, TCRdb called clonotypes with MiXCR, one entry per CDR3 protein. The table lists hundreds of thousands of distinct CDR3 sequences, about 30% of them singletons. The sample consisted of blood. These receptors all come from a woman at least 80 years old in good health. Each CDR3 is given with its conserved first and last residue. Fields, in order: D gene, CDR3 length, J gene, clone size, V gene, CDR3 DNA, CDR3 protein. The D gene is left open where the match is weak. A row's size may be missing; if present it is once, few, many or a size class.

>TRBD1|15|TRBJ1-1|many|TRBV20-1
TGCAGTGCTTTCCCCCTGACAGGGAGGACAACTGAAGCTTTCTTT
CSAFPLTGRTTEAFF
>TRBD2|15|TRBJ2-1|.|TRBV11-2
TGTGCCAGCAGCTCGACTAGCGGGAGGGCCTATGAGCAGTTCTTC
CASSSTSGRAYEQFF
>.|12|TRBJ1-2|few|TRBV6-6
TGTGCCAGCAACACGGGGGAGCTTGGCTACACCTTC
CASNTGELGYTF
>TRBD1|15|TRBJ1-1|.|TRBV7-3
TGTGCCAGCAGCTTATATCAGGGGGTGAACACTGAAGCTTTCTTT
CASSLYQGVNTEAFF
>TRBD2|20|TRBJ2-1|.|TRBV3-1
TGTGCCAGCAGCCAAGAAAGAGCGGGGGGGCCCCTAGCCACCTACAATGAGCAGTTCTTC
CASSQERAGGPLATYNEQFF
>.|18|TRBJ1-6|few|TRBV6-5
TGTGCCAGCAGTTATTCACGGAGCCGGAGCTCCTATAATTCACCCCTCCACTTT
CASSYSRSRSSYNSPLHF
>.|14|TRBJ2-7|many|TRBV5-6
TGTGCCAGCAGGGGGACGCCGGGATCGTACGAGCAGTACTTC
CASRGTPGSYEQYF
>.|16|TRBJ2-5|few|TRBV20-1
TGCAGTGCTAGAGTAGAAGTTCGGAGGGCCGAGGAGACCCAGTACTTC
CSARVEVRRAEETQYF
>.|14|TRBJ1-2|.|TRBV3-1
TGTGCCAGCAGCCCTACTCGGGGCAACCATGGCTACACCTTC
CASSPTRGNHGYTF
>TRBD2|13|TRBJ2-3|.|TRBV7-2
TGTGCCAGAGGCGGGAGCAACACAGATACGCAGTATTTT
CARGGSNTDTQYF
>TRBD1|15|TRBJ2-1|.|TRBV24-1
TGTGCCACCAGTGATTCGGGACAGGGGCCGGATGAGCAGTTCTTC
CATSDSGQGPDEQFF
>.|13|TRBJ2-7|.|TRBV7-2
TGTGCCAGCAGCTTACTCTCGGAATACGAGCAGTACTTC
CASSLLSEYEQYF
>.|13|TRBJ2-3|many|TRBV5-1
TGCGCCAGCAGCTTGGAGGCGGGAGATACGCAGTATTTT
CASSLEAGDTQYF
>.|13|TRBJ1-1|.|TRBV7-2
TGTGCCAGCAGCTTATGGGGGAGAACTGAAGCTTTCTTT
CASSLWGRTEAFF
>.|15|TRBJ2-5|.|TRBV14
TGTGCCAGCAGCCAAGAACGTCGCGGAAAAGAGACCCAGTACTTC
CASSQERRGKETQYF
>TRBD1|14|TRBJ1-4|few|TRBV30
TGTGCCTGGACCCCGGGACAGTTAAATGAAAAACTGTTTTTT
CAWTPGQLNEKLFF
>.|14|TRBJ1-4|.|TRBV30
TGTGCCTGGGCTTTCCGGGACATTGGGGAAAAACTGTTTTTT
CAWAFRDIGEKLFF
>.|16|TRBJ1-2|many|TRBV4-3
TGCGCCAGCAGCCAAGTGTTGAGTACAGCTAACTATGGCTACACCTTC
CASSQVLSTANYGYTF
>.|16|TRBJ1-5|.|TRBV7-3
TGTGCCAGCAGCTCTTACAACCTGGGGGGGCCTCAGCCCCAGCATTTT
CASSSYNLGGPQPQHF
>.|16|TRBJ1-3|few|TRBV5-1
TGCGCCAGCAGCCCCAGCGTTGTGGCTTCTGGAAACACCATATATTTT
CASSPSVVASGNTIYF
>.|15|TRBJ2-2|.|TRBV7-6
TGTGCCAGCAGCTTAGGTCAGATAAACACCGGGGAGCGGTTTTTT
CASSLGQINTGERFF
>TRBD2|14|TRBJ2-5|.|TRBV29-1
TGCAGCGTTGAAGATCGGGAGGGGAAAGAGACCCAGTACTTC
CSVEDREGKETQYF
>TRBD1|14|TRBJ2-5|.|TRBV28
TGTGCCGGCAGTTCCCCGGGACAGCTAACTGAGCAGTACTTC
CAGSSPGQLTEQYF
>.|17|TRBJ1-1|.|TRBV7-9
TGTGCCAGCAGCATTGAGGACAGACCGACACCGAACACTGAAGCTTTCTTT
CASSIEDRPTPNTEAFF
>TRBD1|15|TRBJ2-2|.|TRBV4-2
TGTACCAGCAGCAACAGGGGGGCGAACACCGGGGAGCTGTTTTTT
CTSSNRGANTGELFF
>.|17|TRBJ1-2|many|TRBV20-1
TGCAGTGCTAGCTGGGGTTCGGAAACCCTACGACTTCTTGGCTACACCTTC
CSASWGSETLRLLGYTF
>TRBD1|16|TRBJ1-4|.|TRBV28
TGTGCCAGCATCCCATCCCCAGGACAGGGGGACGAAAAACGGTTTTTT
CASIPSPGQGDEKRFF
>TRBD2|15|TRBJ2-3|.|TRBV2
TGTGCCAGCAGTGAACAAGCGGGGGGGCTCGGTACGCAGTATTTT
CASSEQAGGLGTQYF
>TRBD1|16|TRBJ1-2|many|TRBV28
TGTGCCAGCAGTGCACACCCGGGGACAGACAACTATGGCTACACCTTC
CASSAHPGTDNYGYTF
>.|15|TRBJ2-7|.|TRBV27
TGTGCCAGCAGTTTATCAGCAGGAGGGCCCTACGAGCAGTACTTC
CASSLSAGGPYEQYF
>TRBD2|17|TRBJ2-1|many|TRBV4-2
TGTGCCAGCAGCCAAGGGGCCCGGACTAGCGGGGTAGGGGAGCAGTTCTTC
CASSQGARTSGVGEQFF
>.|14|TRBJ2-5|many|TRBV15
TGTGCCACCAGCAGATCAACAGGGAGAGAGACCCAGTACTTC
CATSRSTGRETQYF
>.|13|TRBJ1-2|few|TRBV12-3/TRBV12-4
TGTGCCAGCAGGATAAGGGGCGCGAATGGCTACACCTTC
CASRIRGANGYTF
>.|16|TRBJ1-2|few|TRBV5-5
TGTGCCAGCACCCCGAGTGGGGACCATTCTAACTATGGCTACACCTTC
CASTPSGDHSNYGYTF
>.|14|TRBJ1-5|many|TRBV7-9
TGTGCCAGCAGCTTAGTCCAGTCTAATCAGCCCCAGCATTTT
CASSLVQSNQPQHF